This T cell receptor beta chain came from a study of graft-versus-host responses after intestinal transplantation. Sequenced by immunoSEQ multiplex PCR; TCRdb stores in-frame clones only, minus some. Here the sample spans over 8,000 clones, under 35% being singletons. The CDR3 runs 14 residues. CDR1 and CDR2 (germline): KGHSH, LQKENI. Trimming removed 3 bases from V and 10 bases from J; junction bases left unmatched: 9. This clone came up a few times. The sequencing used alloreactive CD4+ T cells from a mixed lymphocyte reaction culture, collected before transplantation. As for subset: CFSE-low proliferating T cells sorted from approximately 6-day pre-transplant mixed lymphocyte reaction (GvH or HvG direction). This receptor was taken from a human patient who was an organ donor for intestinal transplantation. The V gene is TRBV18, the J gene TRBJ2-1; 7 bases align to TRBD2. CDR3 nucleotide sequence: TGTGCCAGCTCACCGGATCAGACGGGGGGAGAGCAGTTCTTC. Protein: CASSPDQTGGEQFF.